The T cell receptor beta chain under discussion was sequenced for a study of blood T cell repertoires in COVID-19. The ends were cut back, 1 base at V and 6 bases at J, with 18 bases in the middle. Germline CDR1 SQVTM, CDR2 ANQGSEA. This CDR3 contains 15 residues. Using immunoSEQ multiplex PCR, the repertoire was profiled, and TCRdb retains in-frame clones only, with some absent. The sample consists of 150,000 to 200,000 clones, 70% to 90% of them appearing once. Sequenced: peripheral blood. The receptor comes from a man between 70 and 80 years old with active or convalescent COVID-19. The chain recombines TRBV29-1 with TRBJ1-2; a possible D gene is TRBD1 (5 bases). The CDR3 nucleotides are TGCAGCGTTGAAGGGGGGGACCCAGGTCCCGATGGCTACACCTTC. It encodes CSVEGGDPGPDGYTF. Supplemented by reference TRBV29-1 and TRBJ1-2, the full variable domain reads SAVISQKPSRDICQRGTSLTIQCQVDSQVTMMFWYRQQPGQSLTLIATANQGSEATYESGFVIDKFPISRPNLTFSTLTVSNMSPEDSSIYLCSVEGGDPGPDGYTFGSGTRLTVV.